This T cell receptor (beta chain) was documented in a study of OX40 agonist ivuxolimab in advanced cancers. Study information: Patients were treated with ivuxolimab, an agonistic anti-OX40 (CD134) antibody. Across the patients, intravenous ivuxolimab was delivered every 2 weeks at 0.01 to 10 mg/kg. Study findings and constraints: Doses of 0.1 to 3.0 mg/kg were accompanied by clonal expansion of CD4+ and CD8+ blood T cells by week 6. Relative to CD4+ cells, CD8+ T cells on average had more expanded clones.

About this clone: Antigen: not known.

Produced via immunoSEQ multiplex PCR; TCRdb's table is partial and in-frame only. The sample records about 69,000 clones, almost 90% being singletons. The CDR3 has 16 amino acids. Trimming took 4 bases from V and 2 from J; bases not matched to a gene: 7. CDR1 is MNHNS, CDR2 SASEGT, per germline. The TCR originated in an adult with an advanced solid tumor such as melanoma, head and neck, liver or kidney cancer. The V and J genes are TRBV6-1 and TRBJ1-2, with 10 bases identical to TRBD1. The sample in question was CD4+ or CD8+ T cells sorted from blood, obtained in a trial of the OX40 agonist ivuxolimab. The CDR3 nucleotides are TGTGCCAGCAGTGGGATCCCGGGACAGGGGAACTATGGCTACACCTTC. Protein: CASSGIPGQGNYGYTF.